This T cell receptor (beta chain) comes out of a study of Graves' ophthalmopathy and Graves' hyperthyroidism. Study findings and constraints: Stable hyperthyroidism and ophthalmopathy were told apart by a 13-signature model, which achieved about 88% sensitivity and more than 75% specificity. It was with around 70% sensitivity and under 85% specificity that the model predicted ophthalmopathy progression.

This clonotype has more than one count but fewer than ten. Its antigen is still unknown. The sequenced template was RNA, covering the TCR beta CDR3 region. HTBI-primed first-round RT-PCR preceded second-round multiplex PCR. TCRdb re-derived calls from the multiplex PCR reads in MiXCR, one entry per CDR3 protein. The sample lists over 500,000 distinct CDR3 sequences, about 24% occurring once. The germline V gene encodes CDR1 MNHEY and CDR2 SMNVEV (reference sequence). The V gene lost 5 bases and the J gene lost 2 bases, with 13 bases spanning the gap. The CDR3 runs 14 residues. The sample consisted of peripheral blood. The J gene is TRBJ2-7, the V gene TRBV27; D possibly uses TRBD1 or TRBD2 (5 bases each). The sequence derives from a woman aged 18-30 years with stable Graves' hyperthyroidism. Some clones in this sample may be carry-over from other donors' samples. The DNA for the CDR3 is TGTGCCAGCAGTCCCTACGGGGCAGCCTACGAGCAGTACTTC. The encoded protein is CASSPYGAAYEQYF.